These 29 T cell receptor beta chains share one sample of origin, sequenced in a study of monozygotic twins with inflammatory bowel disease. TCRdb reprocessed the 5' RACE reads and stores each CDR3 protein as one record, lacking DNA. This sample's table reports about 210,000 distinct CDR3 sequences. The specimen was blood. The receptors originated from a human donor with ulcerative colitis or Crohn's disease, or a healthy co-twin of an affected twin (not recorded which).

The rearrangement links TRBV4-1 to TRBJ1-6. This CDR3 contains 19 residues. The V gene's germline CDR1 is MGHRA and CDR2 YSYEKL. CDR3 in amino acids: CASSHPVEALSSYNSPLHF.

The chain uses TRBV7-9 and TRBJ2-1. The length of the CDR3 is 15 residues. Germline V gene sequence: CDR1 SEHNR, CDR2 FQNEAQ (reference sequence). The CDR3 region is CASSLSGHSYNEQFF.

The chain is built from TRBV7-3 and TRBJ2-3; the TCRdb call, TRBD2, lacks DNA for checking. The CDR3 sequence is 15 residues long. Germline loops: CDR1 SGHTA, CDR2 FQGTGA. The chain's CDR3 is CASSWGLASSDTQYF.

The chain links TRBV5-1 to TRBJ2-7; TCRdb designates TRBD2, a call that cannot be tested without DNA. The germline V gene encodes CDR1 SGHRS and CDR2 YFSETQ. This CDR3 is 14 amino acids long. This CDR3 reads CASSLSAGPLEQYF.

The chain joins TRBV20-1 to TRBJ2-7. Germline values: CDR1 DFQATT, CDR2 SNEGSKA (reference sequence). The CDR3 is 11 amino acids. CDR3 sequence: CSANNIYEQYF.

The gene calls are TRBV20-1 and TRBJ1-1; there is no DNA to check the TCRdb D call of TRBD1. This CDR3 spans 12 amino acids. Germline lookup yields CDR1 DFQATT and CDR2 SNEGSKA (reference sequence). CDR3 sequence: CRVDRIATEAFF.

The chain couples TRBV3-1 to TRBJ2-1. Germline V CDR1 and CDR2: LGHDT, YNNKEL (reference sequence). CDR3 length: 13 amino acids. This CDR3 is CASTSGSYNEQFF.

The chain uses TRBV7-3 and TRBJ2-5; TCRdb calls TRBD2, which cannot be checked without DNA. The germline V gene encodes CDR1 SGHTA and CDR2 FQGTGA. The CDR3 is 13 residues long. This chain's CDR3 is CASSQGLAATQYF.

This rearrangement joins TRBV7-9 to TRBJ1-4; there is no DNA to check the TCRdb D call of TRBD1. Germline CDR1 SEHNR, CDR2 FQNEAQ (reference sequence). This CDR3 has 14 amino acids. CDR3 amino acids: CASSGQGGNEKLFF.

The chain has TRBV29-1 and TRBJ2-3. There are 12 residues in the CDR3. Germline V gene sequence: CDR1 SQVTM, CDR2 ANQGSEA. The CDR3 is CSVEFSGNTQYF.

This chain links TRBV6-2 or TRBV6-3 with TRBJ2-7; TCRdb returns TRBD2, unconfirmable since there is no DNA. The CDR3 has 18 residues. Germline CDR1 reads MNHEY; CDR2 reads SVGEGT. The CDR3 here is CASSYSASGGPSTYEQYF.

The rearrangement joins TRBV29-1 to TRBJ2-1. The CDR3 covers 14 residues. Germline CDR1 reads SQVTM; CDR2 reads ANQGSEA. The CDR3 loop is CSVEKGVSYNEQFF.

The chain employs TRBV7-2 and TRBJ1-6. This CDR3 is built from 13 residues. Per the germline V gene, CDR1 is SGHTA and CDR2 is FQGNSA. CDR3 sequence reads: CASSSRAFSPLHF.

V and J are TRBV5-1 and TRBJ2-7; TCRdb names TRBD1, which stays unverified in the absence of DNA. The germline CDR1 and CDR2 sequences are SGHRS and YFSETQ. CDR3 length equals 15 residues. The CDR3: CASSSAGTGFDEQYF.

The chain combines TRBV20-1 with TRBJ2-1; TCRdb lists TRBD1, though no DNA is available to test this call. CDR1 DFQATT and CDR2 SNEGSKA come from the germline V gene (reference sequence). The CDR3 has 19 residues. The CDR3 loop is CSATHRGPNHLGSYNEQFF.

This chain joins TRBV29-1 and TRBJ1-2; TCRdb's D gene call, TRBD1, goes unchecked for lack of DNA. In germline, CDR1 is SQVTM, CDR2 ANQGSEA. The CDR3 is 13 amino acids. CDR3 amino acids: CSATGGRDYGYTF. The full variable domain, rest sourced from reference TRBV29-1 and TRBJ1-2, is SAVISQKPSRDICQRGTSLTIQCQVDSQVTMMFWYRQQPGQSLTLIATANQGSEATYESGFVIDKFPISRPNLTFSTLTVSNMSPEDSSIYLCSATGGRDYGYTFGSGTRLTVV.

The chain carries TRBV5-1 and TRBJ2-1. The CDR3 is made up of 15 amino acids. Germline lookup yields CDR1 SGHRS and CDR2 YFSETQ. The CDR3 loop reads CASSLGASAYNEQFF. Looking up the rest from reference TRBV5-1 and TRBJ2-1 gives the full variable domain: KAGVTQTPRYLIKTRGQQVTLSCSPISGHRSVSWYQQTPGQGLQFLFEYFSETQRNKGNFPGRFSGRQFSNSRSEMNVSTLELGDSALYLCASSLGASAYNEQFFGPGTRLTVL.

The CDR3: CSVLTGFDQPQHF. The rearrangement uses TRBV29-1 and TRBJ1-5; lacking DNA, the TRBD1 call made by TCRdb goes unchecked. Germline values: CDR1 SQVTM, CDR2 ANQGSEA. The CDR3 is 13 residues long. Full variable domain (outside the CDR3, taken from reference TRBV29-1 and TRBJ1-5): SAVISQKPSRDICQRGTSLTIQCQVDSQVTMMFWYRQQPGQSLTLIATANQGSEATYESGFVIDKFPISRPNLTFSTLTVSNMSPEDSSIYLCSVLTGFDQPQHFGDGTRLSIL.

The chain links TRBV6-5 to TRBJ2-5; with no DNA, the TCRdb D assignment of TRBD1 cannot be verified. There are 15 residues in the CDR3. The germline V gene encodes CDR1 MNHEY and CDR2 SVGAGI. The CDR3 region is CASSSAGASGETQYF.

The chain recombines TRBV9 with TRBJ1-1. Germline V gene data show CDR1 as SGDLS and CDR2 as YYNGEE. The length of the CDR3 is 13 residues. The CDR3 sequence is CASSVAPSAEAFF.

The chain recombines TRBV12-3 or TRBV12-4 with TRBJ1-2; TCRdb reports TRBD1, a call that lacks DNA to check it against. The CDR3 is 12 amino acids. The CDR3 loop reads CASSIQGDGYTF.

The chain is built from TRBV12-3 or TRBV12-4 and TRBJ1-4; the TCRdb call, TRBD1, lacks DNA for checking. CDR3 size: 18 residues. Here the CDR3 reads CASRLTGAAMTTNEKLFF.

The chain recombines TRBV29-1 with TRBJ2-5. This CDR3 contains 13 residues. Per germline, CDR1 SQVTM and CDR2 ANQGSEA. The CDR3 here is CSVVELAGETQYF.

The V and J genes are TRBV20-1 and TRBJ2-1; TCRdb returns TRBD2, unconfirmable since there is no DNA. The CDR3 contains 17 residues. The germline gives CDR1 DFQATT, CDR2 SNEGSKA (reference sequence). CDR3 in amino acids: CSASSPGAGGPYAEQFF.

CDR3 amino acids: CASSLNRQGAGNTEAFF. The chain uses TRBV25-1 and TRBJ1-1; absent DNA, TCRdb's TRBD1 call cannot be checked. Per germline, CDR1 MGHDK and CDR2 SYGVNS. This CDR3 contains 17 residues.

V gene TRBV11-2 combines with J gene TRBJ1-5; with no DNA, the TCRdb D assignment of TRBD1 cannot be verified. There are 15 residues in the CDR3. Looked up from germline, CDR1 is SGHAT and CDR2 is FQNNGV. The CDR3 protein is CASSLGSGRNQPQHF.

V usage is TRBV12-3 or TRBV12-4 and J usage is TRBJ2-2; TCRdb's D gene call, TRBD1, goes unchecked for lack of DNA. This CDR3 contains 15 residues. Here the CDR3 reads CASSFRTGNTGELFF.

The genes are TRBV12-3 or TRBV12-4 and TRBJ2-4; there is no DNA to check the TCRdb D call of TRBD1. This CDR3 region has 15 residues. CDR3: CASSTGGLAKNIQYF.

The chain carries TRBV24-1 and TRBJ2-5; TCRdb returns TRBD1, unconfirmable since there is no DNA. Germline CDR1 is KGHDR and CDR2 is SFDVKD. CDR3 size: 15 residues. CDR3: CATSDLRTGEETQYF.